These T cell receptor beta chains were read from a single sample in a study of cytomegalovirus exposure and HLA in healthy donors. Clones were sequenced by immunoSEQ multiplex PCR, and TCRdb holds only the in-frame ones, with some missing. The sample includes about 61,000 clones, 70% to 90% of them seen just once. Material: PBMCs. These receptors came from a man aged 30 to 45 in good health and CMV-seropositive. CDR3s leave out the opening cysteine and the closing phenylalanine or tryptophan. Each record gives: CDR3 protein, clone size, J gene, V gene. Clone size is not always given. Where it is, it says once, few, many or a class for expanded clones.

cdr3_aa: ASSPLRAGETQY
clone_size: NA
j_call: TRBJ2-5
v_call: TRBV7-6

cdr3_aa: ASSLDRGLTEAF
clone_size: NA
j_call: TRBJ1-1
v_call: TRBV19

cdr3_aa: ASSDRGGSTDTQY
clone_size: once
j_call: TRBJ2-3
v_call: TRBV21-1

cdr3_aa: ASSPNSYSTNEKLF
clone_size: NA
j_call: TRBJ1-4
v_call: TRBV4-2

cdr3_aa: ASSYGQGLF
clone_size: NA
j_call: TRBJ2-1
v_call: TRBV7-3

cdr3_aa: ASTYGTPSGNTIY
clone_size: NA
j_call: TRBJ1-3
v_call: TRBV6-5

cdr3_aa: ASSSGTDTQY
clone_size: NA
j_call: TRBJ2-3
v_call: TRBV5-6

cdr3_aa: AISGGRTEAF
clone_size: NA
j_call: TRBJ1-1
v_call: TRBV10-3

cdr3_aa: AWRDRGLETQY
clone_size: NA
j_call: TRBJ2-5
v_call: TRBV30

cdr3_aa: ASSLDLLGADGYT
clone_size: NA
j_call: TRBJ1-2
v_call: TRBV7-9

cdr3_aa: ASSRDRALYEQY
clone_size: NA
j_call: TRBJ2-7
v_call: TRBV6-1

cdr3_aa: ASSRRTGQGAEAF
clone_size: NA
j_call: TRBJ1-1
v_call: TRBV11-2

cdr3_aa: ASHTLNSPLH
clone_size: NA
j_call: TRBJ1-6
v_call: TRBV6-5

cdr3_aa: AWSVWVQGSRATNEKLF
clone_size: NA
j_call: TRBJ1-4
v_call: TRBV30

cdr3_aa: ASSQDLGEGNTEAF
clone_size: NA
j_call: TRBJ1-1
v_call: TRBV14

cdr3_aa: ASSLVSGQGYDEQY
clone_size: NA
j_call: TRBJ2-7
v_call: TRBV5-4

cdr3_aa: ASSLGGGQTYNEQF
clone_size: NA
j_call: TRBJ2-1
v_call: TRBV5-5

cdr3_aa: SASPLREAF
clone_size: NA
j_call: TRBJ1-1
v_call: TRBV20-1

cdr3_aa: SSSPRWGTDTQY
clone_size: once
j_call: TRBJ2-3
v_call: TRBV7-9

cdr3_aa: ASSPRQIEELF
clone_size: NA
j_call: TRBJ2-2
v_call: TRBV18

cdr3_aa: ASRADRGNTEAF
clone_size: few
j_call: TRBJ1-1
v_call: TRBV6-5

cdr3_aa: ASSSLLRGQETQY
clone_size: NA
j_call: TRBJ2-5
v_call: TRBV28

cdr3_aa: ASSHQTGTNEKLF
clone_size: NA
j_call: TRBJ1-4
v_call: TRBV7-2

cdr3_aa: ASRSGVLNTEAF
clone_size: NA
j_call: TRBJ1-1
v_call: TRBV7-2

cdr3_aa: ASSVGGPGGRTQF
clone_size: NA
j_call: TRBJ2-1
v_call: TRBV9

cdr3_aa: ASSFSGVTYEQY
clone_size: NA
j_call: TRBJ2-7
v_call: TRBV28

cdr3_aa: ASSWVAGDSYEQY
clone_size: NA
j_call: TRBJ2-7
v_call: TRBV5-1

cdr3_aa: ASSPPQGAKEKLF
clone_size: NA
j_call: TRBJ1-4
v_call: TRBV7-8

cdr3_aa: ASSHLGSGNEQY
clone_size: NA
j_call: TRBJ2-7
v_call: TRBV11-2

cdr3_aa: ASSSPGISYNEQF
clone_size: NA
j_call: TRBJ2-1
v_call: TRBV6-5

cdr3_aa: AIRRDFNSPLH
clone_size: few
j_call: TRBJ1-6
v_call: TRBV10-3

cdr3_aa: ASSFQYEQY
clone_size: NA
j_call: NA
v_call: TRBV27

cdr3_aa: ASGLDSTMNTGELF
clone_size: NA
j_call: TRBJ2-2
v_call: TRBV12-5

cdr3_aa: ASSRPGQGTYEQY
clone_size: NA
j_call: TRBJ2-7
v_call: TRBV5-4

cdr3_aa: ASSTSGTGISYEQY
clone_size: NA
j_call: TRBJ2-7
v_call: TRBV19

cdr3_aa: ASSYKTPYYNEQF
clone_size: NA
j_call: TRBJ2-1
v_call: TRBV6-6

cdr3_aa: ASSVATLSQQQETQY
clone_size: NA
j_call: TRBJ2-5
v_call: TRBV9